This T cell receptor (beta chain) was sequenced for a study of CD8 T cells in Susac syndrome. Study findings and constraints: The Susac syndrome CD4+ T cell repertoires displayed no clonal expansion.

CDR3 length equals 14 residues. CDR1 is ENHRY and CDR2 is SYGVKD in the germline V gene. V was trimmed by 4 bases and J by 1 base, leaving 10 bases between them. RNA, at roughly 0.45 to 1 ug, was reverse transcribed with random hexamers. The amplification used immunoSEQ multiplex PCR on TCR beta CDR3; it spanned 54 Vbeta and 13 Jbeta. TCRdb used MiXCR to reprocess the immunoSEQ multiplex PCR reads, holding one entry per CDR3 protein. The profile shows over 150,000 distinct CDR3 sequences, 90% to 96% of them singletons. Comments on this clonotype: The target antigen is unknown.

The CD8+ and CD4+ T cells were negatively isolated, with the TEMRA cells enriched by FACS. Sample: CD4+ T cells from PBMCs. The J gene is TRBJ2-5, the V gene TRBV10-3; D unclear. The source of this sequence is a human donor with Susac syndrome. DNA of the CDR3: TGTGCCATCAGTGGGGTCCCCCTCCAAGAGACCCAGTACTTC. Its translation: CAISGVPLQETQYF.